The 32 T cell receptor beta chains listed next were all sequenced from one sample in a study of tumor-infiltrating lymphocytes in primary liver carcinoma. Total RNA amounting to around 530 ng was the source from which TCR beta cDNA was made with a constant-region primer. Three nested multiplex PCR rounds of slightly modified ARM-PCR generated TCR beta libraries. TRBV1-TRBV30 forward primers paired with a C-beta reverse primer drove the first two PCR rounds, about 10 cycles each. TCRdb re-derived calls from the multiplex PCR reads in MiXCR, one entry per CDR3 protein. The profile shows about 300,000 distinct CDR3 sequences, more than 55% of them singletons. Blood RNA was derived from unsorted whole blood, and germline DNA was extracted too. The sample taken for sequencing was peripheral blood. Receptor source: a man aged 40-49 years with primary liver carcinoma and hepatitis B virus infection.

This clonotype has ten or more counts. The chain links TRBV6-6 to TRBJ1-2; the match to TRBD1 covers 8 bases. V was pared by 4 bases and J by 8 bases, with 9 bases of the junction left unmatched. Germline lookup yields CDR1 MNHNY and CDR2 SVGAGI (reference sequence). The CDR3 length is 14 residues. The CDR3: CASSLPGQGRGYTF. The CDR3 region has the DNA TGTGCCAGCAGTTTACCCGGACAGGGACGAGGCTACACCTTC.

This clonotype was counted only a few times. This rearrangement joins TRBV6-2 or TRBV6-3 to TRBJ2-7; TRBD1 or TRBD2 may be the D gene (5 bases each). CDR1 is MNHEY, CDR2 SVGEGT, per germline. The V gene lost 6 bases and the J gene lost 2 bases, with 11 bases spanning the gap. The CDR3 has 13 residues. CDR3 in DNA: TGTGCCAGCAGGAGGGACGGTGCCTACGAGCAGTACTTC. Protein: CASRRDGAYEQYF.

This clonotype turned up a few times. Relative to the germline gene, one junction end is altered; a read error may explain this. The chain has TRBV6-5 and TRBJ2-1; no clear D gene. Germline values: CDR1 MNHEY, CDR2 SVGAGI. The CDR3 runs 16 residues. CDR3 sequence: CARSSGLYSSVDEQFF. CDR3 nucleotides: TGTGCCAGAAGTTCGGGCCTTTACTCCAGCGTCGATGAGCAGTTCTTC.

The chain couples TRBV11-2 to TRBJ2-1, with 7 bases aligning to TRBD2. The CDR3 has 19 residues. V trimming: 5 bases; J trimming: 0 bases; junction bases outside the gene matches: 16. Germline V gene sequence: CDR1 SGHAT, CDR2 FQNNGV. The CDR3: CASSPTRTSGRVSYNEQFF. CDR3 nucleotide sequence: TGTGCCAGCAGCCCCACCCGGACTAGTGGGAGGGTCTCCTACAATGAGCAGTTCTTC.

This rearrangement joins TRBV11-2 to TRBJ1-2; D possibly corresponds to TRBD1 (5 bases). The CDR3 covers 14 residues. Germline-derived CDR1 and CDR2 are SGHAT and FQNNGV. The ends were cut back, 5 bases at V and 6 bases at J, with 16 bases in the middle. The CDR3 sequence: CASSPGRETDGYTF. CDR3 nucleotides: TGTGCCAGCAGCCCGGGCAGGGAGACGGATGGCTACACCTTC.

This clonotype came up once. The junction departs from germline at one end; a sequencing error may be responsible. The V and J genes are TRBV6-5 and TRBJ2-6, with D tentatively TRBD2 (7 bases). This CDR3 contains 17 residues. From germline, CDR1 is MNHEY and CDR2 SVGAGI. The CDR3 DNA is TGTGCCTGCAGTTACGCCTGGGGGGGCTCTGGGGCCAACGTACTGACTTTC. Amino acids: CACSYAWGGSGANVLTF.

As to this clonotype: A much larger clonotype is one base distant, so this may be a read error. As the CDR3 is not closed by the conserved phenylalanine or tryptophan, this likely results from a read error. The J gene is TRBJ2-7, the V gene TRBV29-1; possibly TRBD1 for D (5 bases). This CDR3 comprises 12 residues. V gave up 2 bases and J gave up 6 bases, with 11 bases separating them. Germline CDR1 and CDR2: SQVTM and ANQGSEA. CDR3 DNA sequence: TGCAGCGTTGAACAGGGTGTTCGCGAGCAGTACCTC. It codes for CSVEQGVREQYL.

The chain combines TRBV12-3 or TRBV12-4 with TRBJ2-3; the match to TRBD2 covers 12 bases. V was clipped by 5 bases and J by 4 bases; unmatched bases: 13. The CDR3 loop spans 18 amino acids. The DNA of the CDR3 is TGTGCCAGCAGTCCAAGAATGACTAGCGGGAGTGTATCAGATACGCAGTATTTT. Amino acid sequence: CASSPRMTSGSVSDTQYF.

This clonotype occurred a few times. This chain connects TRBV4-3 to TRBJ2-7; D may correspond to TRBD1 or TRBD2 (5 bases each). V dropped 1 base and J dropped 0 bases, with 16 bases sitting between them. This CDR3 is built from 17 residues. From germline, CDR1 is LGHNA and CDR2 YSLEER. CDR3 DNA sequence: TGCGCCAGCAGCCAAGCCGTGGGGACCACGCTCTCCTACGAGCAGTACTTC. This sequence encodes CASSQAVGTTLSYEQYF.

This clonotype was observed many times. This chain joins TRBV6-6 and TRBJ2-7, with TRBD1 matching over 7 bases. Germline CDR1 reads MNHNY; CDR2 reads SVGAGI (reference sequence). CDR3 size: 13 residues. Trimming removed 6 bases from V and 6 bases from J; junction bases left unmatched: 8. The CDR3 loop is CASSSTGQGEQYF. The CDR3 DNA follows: TGTGCCAGCAGCTCGACAGGGCAGGGCGAGCAGTACTTC.

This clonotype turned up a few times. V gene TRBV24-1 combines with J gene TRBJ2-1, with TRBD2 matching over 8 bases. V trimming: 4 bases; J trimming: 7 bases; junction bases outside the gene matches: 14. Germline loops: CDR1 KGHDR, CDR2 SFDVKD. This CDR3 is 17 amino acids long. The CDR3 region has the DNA TGTGCCACCAGTGACCCAAGCCCCGGGAGGGCTGTAAATGAGCAGTTCTTC. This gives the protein CATSDPSPGRAVNEQFF.

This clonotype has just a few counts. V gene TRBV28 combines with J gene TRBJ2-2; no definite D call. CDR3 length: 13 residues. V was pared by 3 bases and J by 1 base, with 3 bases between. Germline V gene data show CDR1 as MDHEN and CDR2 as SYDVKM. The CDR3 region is CASSFMNTGELFF. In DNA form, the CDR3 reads TGTGCCAGCAGTTTTATGAACACCGGGGAGCTGTTTTTT.

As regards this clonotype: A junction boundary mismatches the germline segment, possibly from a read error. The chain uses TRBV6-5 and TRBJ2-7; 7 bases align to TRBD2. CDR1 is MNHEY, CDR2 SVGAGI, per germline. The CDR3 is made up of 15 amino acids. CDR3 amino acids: CANSHRAGASCEQYF. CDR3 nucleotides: TGTGCCAACAGCCACCGGGCGGGAGCTTCCTGCGAGCAGTACTTC.

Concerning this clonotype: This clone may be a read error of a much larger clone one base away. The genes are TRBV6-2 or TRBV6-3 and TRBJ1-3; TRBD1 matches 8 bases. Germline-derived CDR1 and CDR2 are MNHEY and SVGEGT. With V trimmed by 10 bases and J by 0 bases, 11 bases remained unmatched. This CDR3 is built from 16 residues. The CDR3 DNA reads TGTGCCAACAGCAGACAGGGGACGAGCTCTGGAAACACCATATATTTT. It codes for CANSRQGTSSGNTIYF.

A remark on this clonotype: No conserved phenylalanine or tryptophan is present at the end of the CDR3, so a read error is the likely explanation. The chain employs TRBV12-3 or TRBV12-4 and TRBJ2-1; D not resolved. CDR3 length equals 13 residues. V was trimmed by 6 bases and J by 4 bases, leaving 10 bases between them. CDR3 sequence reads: CASRDRMYNEQFS. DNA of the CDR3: TGTGCCAGCAGAGATCGAATGTACAATGAGCAGTTCTCC.

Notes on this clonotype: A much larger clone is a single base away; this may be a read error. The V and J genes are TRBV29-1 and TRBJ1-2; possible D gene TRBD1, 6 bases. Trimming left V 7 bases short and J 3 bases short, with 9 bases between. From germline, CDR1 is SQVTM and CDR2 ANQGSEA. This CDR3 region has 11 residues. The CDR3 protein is CSARTDYGYTF. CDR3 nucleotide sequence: TGCAGCGCCAGGACAGACTATGGCTACACCTTC.

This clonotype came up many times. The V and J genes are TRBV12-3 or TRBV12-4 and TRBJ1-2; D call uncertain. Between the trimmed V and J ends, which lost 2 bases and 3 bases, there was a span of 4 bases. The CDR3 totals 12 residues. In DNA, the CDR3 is TGTGCCAGCAGTTTACGGGACTATGGCTACACCTTC. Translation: CASSLRDYGYTF.

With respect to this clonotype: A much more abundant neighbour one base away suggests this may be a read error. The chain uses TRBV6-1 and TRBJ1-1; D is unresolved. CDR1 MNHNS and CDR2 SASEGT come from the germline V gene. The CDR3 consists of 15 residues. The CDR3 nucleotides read TGTGCCAGCAGTCCCCTCGTTGGGATCGACACTGAAGCTTCCTTT. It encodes CASSPLVGIDTEASF.

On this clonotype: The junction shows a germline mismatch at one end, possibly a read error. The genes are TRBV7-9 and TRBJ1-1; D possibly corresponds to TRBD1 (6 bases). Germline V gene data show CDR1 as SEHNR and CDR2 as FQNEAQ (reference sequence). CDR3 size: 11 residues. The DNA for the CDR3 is TGTGCCAACAGCCGACAGGTTGAAGCTTTCTTT. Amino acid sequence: CANSRQVEAFF.

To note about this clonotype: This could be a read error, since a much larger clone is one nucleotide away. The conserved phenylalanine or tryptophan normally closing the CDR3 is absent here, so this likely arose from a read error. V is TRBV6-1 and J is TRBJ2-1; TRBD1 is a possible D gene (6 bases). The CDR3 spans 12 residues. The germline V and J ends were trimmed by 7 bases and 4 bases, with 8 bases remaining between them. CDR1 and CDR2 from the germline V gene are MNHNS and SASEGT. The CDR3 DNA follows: TGTGCCAGCAACGACAGGTACAATGAGCAGTTCCTC. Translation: CASNDRYNEQFL.

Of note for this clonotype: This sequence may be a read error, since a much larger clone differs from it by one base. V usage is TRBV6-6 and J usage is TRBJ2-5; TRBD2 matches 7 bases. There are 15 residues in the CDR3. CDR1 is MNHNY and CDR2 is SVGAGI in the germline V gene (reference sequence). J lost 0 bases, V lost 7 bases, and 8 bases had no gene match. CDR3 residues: CASNKLLANQETQYF. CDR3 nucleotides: TGTGCCAGCAATAAATTACTAGCGAACCAAGAGACCCAGTACTTC.

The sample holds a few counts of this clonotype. The CDR3 DNA is TGTGCCAGCAGTCGACCGACTAGCGTCTACAATGAGCAGTTCTTC. As protein: CASSRPTSVYNEQFF. The chain employs TRBV12-3 or TRBV12-4 and TRBJ2-1, with 8 bases aligning to TRBD2. This CDR3 spans 15 amino acids. The V segment lost 5 bases and the J segment 3 bases; nucleotides outside the gene matches: 6.

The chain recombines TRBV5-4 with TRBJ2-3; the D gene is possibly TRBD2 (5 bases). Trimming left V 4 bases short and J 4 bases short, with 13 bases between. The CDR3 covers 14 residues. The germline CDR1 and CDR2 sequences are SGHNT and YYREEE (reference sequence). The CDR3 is CASSNYDGADTQYF. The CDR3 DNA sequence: TGTGCCAGCAGCAATTATGACGGGGCAGATACGCAGTATTTT.

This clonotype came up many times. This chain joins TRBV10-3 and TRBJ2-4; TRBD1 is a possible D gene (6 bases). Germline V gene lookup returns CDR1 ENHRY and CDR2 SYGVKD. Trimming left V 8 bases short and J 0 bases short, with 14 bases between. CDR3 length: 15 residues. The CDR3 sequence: CAILDSRGAKNIQYF. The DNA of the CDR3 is TGTGCCATCTTAGACAGCAGGGGAGCCAAAAACATTCAGTACTTC.

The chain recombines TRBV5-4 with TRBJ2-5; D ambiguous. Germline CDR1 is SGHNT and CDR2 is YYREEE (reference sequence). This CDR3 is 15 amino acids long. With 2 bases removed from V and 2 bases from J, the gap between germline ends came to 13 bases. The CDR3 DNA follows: TGTGCCAGCAGCTTCGGAAAGGGTAGGCAAGAGACCCAGTACTTC. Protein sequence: CASSFGKGRQETQYF.

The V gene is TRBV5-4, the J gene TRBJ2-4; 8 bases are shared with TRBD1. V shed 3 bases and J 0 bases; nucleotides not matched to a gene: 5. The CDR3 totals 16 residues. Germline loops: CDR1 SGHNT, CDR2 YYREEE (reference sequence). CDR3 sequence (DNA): TGTGCCAGCAGCTCGACAGGGGTGGGAGCCAAAAACATTCAGTACTTC. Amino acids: CASSSTGVGAKNIQYF.

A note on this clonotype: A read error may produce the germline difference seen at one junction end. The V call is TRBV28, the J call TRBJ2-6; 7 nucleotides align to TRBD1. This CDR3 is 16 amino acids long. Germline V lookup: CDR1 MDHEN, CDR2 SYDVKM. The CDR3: CASTLTGRHGTNVLTF. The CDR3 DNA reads TGTGCCAGCACCTTGACAGGGCGGCATGGGACCAACGTCCTGACTTTC.

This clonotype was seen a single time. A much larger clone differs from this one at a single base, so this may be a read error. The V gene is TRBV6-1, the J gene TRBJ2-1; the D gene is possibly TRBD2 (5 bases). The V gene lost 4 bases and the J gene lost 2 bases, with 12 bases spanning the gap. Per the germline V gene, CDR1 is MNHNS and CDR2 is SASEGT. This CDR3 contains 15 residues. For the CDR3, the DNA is TGTGCCAGCAGTGCCGTTAGCGAGACCTACAATGAGCAGTTCTTC. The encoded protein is CASSAVSETYNEQFF.

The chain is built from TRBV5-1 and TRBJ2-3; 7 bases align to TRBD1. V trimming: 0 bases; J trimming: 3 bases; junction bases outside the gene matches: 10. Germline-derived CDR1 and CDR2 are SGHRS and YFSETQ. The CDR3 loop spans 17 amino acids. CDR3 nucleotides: TGCGCCAGCAGCTTGGCATTTAGGGGACAGCTGACAGATACGCAGTATTTT. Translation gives CASSLAFRGQLTDTQYF.

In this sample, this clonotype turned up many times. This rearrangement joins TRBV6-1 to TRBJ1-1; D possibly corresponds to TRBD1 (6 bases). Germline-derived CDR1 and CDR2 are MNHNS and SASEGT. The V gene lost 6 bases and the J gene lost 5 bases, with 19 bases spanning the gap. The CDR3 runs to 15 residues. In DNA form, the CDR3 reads TGTGCCAGCAGCTTTAACCCGGGGGCAGGAACTGAAGCTTTCTTT. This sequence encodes CASSFNPGAGTEAFF.

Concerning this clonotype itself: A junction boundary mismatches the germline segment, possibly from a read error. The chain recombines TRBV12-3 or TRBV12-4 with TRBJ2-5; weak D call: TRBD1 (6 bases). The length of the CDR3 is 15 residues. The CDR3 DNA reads TGTGTCAGCGAGATCTACGGTAACAGAGGGGGGACCCAGTACTTC. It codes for CVSEIYGNRGGTQYF.

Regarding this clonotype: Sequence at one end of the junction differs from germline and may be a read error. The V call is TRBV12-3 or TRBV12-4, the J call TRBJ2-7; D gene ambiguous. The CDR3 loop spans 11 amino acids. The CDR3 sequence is CASSRYYDQYF. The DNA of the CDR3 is TGTGCCAGCAGCCGGTACTACGACCAGTACTTC.